What follows describes a single T cell receptor (beta chain). This specimen belongs to a study of blood T cell repertoires in COVID-19. Overall study: The United States, Italy and Spain provided the acute and convalescent COVID-19 samples.

Original data processing: Amplification with reference gene primers provided the estimates of nucleated cell counts. Repertoires were generated with immunoSEQ multiplex PCR, while TCRdb's copy carries only in-frame clones and drops some. V and J calls plus clone size are reproduced from that table; the DNA served to infer D and trimming. The table has over 150,000 clones, 70% to 90% seen once. The CDR3 spans 16 residues. Germline-derived CDR1 and CDR2 are MNHEY and SVGAGI. J was trimmed by 9 bases and V by 4 bases; bases with no gene match: 11. The chain employs TRBV6-5 and TRBJ1-6, with 8 bases matching TRBD1. The TCR sequence derives from a man between 45 and 60 years old with active or convalescent COVID-19. Sample: peripheral blood. The CDR3 here is CASSSNRDRSGSPLHF. The CDR3 nucleotides are TGTGCCAGCAGTTCCAACCGGGACAGGTCGGGTTCACCCCTCCACTTT.